This T cell receptor beta chain was captured by sequencing in a study of CD8 T cells in Susac syndrome. Sequencing of TCR beta was performed on blood CD8+ and CD4+ T cells. About 0.45 to 1 ug RNA was reverse transcribed with random hexamers. Amplification of TCR beta CDR3 spanned 54 Vbeta and 13 Jbeta via immunoSEQ multiplex PCR. TCRdb passed the immunoSEQ multiplex PCR reads through MiXCR, listing each CDR3 protein once. The sample lists roughly 200,000 distinct CDR3 sequences, over 85% occurring once. The CDR3 contains 13 residues. V was trimmed by 1 base and J by 4 bases, leaving 8 bases between them. Germline values: CDR1 GTSNPN, CDR2 SVGIG (reference sequence). This clonotype has just one count.

This chain links TRBV30 with TRBJ1-5; no clear D gene. This receptor was identified in a human donor in good health. The sequencing input was CD4+ T cells from PBMCs. CDR3 DNA sequence: TGTGCCTGGAGTGCAGACGATAATCAGCCCCAGCATTTT. Translation: CAWSADDNQPQHF.